This T cell receptor beta chain derives from a study of T cell changes during pregnancy in multiple sclerosis. This CDR3 comprises 14 residues. With 8 bases clipped from V and 9 bases from J, the junction kept 12 bases outside the gene matches. Germline CDR1 SNHLY, CDR2 FYNNEI. Profiling relied on immunoSEQ multiplex PCR, and the TCRdb table lists in-frame clones only, not all of them. Of 25,000 to 30,000 clones in the sample, 85% to 95% were seen once. Sequences were derived from CD8+ T cells from peripheral blood mononuclear cells, sampled before pregnancy. The genes are TRBV2 and TRBJ2-3; the match to TRBD2 covers 9 bases. This sequence originates from a female donor with multiple sclerosis, enrolled in a pregnancy study. The CDR3 spells CASPSGVPLETQYF. The CDR3 DNA follows: TGTGCCAGCCCTAGCGGGGTCCCATTGGAAACGCAGTATTTT.